The 6 T cell receptor beta chains presented below share a single source sample, sequenced in a study of human T cells and chemical hapten exposure. TCRdb processed the RACE reads anew with MiXCR; each CDR3 protein has one entry. The repertoire holds roughly 120,000 distinct CDR3 sequences, with approximately 9.5% as singletons. Time point defined: healthy volunteer bleed at 2 weeks. Sequencing started from total RNA isolated from unfractionated whole blood. The specimen was whole blood. Every receptor here comes from a male donor in good health. Some clones in this sample may be carry-over from other donors' samples.

This chain connects TRBV2 to TRBJ1-1; D gene ambiguous. The CDR3 contains 12 residues. V dropped 4 bases and J dropped 4 bases, with 7 bases sitting between them. Germline CDR1 reads SNHLY; CDR2 reads FYNNEI. This chain's CDR3 is CASSVDGTEAFF. The DNA for the CDR3 is TGTGCCAGCAGTGTTGACGGCACTGAAGCTTTCTTT.

The sample holds many counts of this clonotype. The chain employs TRBV7-9 and TRBJ1-5; 10 bases line up with TRBD1. The CDR3 extends over 17 amino acids. V lost 1 base to trimming and J lost 4 bases; unmatched junction nucleotides: 7. In germline, CDR1 is SEHNR, CDR2 FQNEAQ (reference sequence). The CDR3 DNA reads as TGTGCCAGCAGCTTAGGGACAGGGGGGCCAAGGAATCAGCCCCAGCATTTT. It encodes CASSLGTGGPRNQPQHF.

DNA for the CDR3: TGTGCCAGCAGCTTAGGGGCCTCCCCCGGTTCAGAGACCCAGTACTTC. Its protein is CASSLGASPGSETQYF. V and J are TRBV11-2 and TRBJ2-5; D not certain. CDR1 and CDR2 from the germline V gene are SGHAT and FQNNGV. The ends were cut back, 1 base at V and 4 bases at J, with 16 bases in the middle. The CDR3 spans 16 residues.

This clonotype has just a few counts. The chain is built from TRBV18 and TRBJ1-1, with 7 bases aligning to TRBD1. Losses at the gene ends were 3 bases for V and 8 bases for J; bases not matched to a gene: 3. Germline assignment: CDR1 KGHSH and CDR2 LQKENI. The length of the CDR3 is 12 residues. DNA of the CDR3: TGTGCCAGCTCACCTCCCAGGGGGGAAGCTTTCTTT. Its translation is CASSPPRGEAFF.

V usage is TRBV25-1 and J usage is TRBJ2-7; TRBD2 matches at 7 bases. This CDR3 spans 14 amino acids. Per the germline V gene, CDR1 is MGHDK and CDR2 is SYGVNS. Trimming at V came to 4 bases and at J to 0 bases, leaving 3 bases not matched to a gene. CDR3 protein: CASSVAGRSYEQYF. The CDR3 DNA sequence: TGTGCCAGCAGTGTAGCGGGCCGCTCCTACGAGCAGTACTTC.

J is TRBJ1-2 and V is TRBV6-1, with a tentative D call TRBD1 (5 bases). The CDR3 is made up of 15 amino acids. CDR1 MNHNS and CDR2 SASEGT come from the germline V gene. Trimming took 0 bases from V and 2 from J, leaving 10 bases between them. CDR3 amino acids: CASSEARQRNYGYTF. The CDR3, as DNA: TGTGCCAGCAGTGAAGCGCGACAGCGGAACTATGGCTACACCTTC.